This T cell receptor beta chain is from a study of beta chain features in type 1 diabetes. About the research overall: The study found patients and healthy donors alike in age, gender and cell yields.

The CDR3 covers 15 residues. Germline V gene lookup returns CDR1 SGHRS and CDR2 YFSETQ. Unmatched junction bases numbered 9, after V lost 4 bases and J lost 7 bases. Notes on the study in general: Cells with high TCR expression could be over-represented by cDNA sequencing. The analysis here could not establish whether HLA type shapes TCRB rearrangement. There was a moderate but significant shortening of TCRB CDR3s in all four CD4+ subsets of Type 1 diabetes patients.

The isolated RNA, all of it, was reverse transcribed, so expressed TCRB transcripts were what got sequenced. Measured with immunoSEQ multiplex PCR; TCRdb has only the in-frame clones, and not every one. Among over 650,000 clones, more than 13% were seen once, and the ten largest hold 0.03% to 0.045%. In all sorted populations, purity surpassed 98%. In regard to this clone: The antigen is unknown.

The V call is TRBV5-1, the J call TRBJ2-1; 9 bases match TRBD1. The sequence came from a man aged 18 to 35 with type 1 diabetes. Source material: naive CD4+ T cells from blood. CDR3 coding DNA: TGCGCCAGCAGCGTGGGAGGGACAGGGATAAATGAGCAGTTCTTC. Encoded protein: CASSVGGTGINEQFF.